These 5 T cell receptor beta chains originate from one sample sequenced in a study of blood T cells in healthy people across ages. The second PCR ran about 6 to 11 cycles with a sample-barcoded 5' primer and J-beta primers. TCRdb re-called the 5' RACE reads through MiXCR, storing one row per CDR3 protein. The sample includes about 620,000 distinct CDR3 sequences, around 20% seen only once; the top ten take more than 3%. Material: blood. These receptors came from a man between 65 and 79 years old in good health.

This chain connects TRBV29-1 to TRBJ1-1; D gene ambiguous. CDR3 length: 9 amino acids. Germline V gene data show CDR1 as SQVTM and CDR2 as ANQGSEA. V lost 3 bases to trimming and J lost 6 bases, with 2 bases between them. DNA of the CDR3: TGCAGCGTTGATGCTGAAGCTTTCTTT. As protein: CSVDAEAFF.

This clonotype has only a few counts. The V gene is TRBV12-3 or TRBV12-4, the J gene TRBJ2-1; D tentatively reads TRBD1 or TRBD2 (7 bases each). The V end lost 7 bases, the J end lost 7 bases, and 23 bases lay between the germline ends. This CDR3 region has 16 residues. CDR3 region: CASTPSGRGGKNEQFF. In DNA form, the CDR3 reads TGTGCCAGCACCCCTTCGGGCAGGGGGGGGAAGAATGAGCAGTTCTTC.

Written as DNA, the CDR3 is TGCGCCAGCAGCCAAGATATTTGGCGGGAGGTCCCAGATACGCAGTATTTT. It specifies CASSQDIWREVPDTQYF. The J gene is TRBJ2-3, the V gene TRBV4-1, with TRBD2 identical over 8 bases. CDR1 MGHRA and CDR2 YSYEKL come from the germline V gene. The CDR3 totals 17 residues. The trim removed 0 bases at V and 4 bases at J, leaving 9 bases unmatched.

The V call is TRBV21-1, the J call TRBJ1-2; the table gives TRBD1 as D, unverified against the DNA. TRBV21-1 corresponds to a pseudogene. The CDR3 covers 18 residues. The CDR3, as DNA: TGTGCCAGCAGCAAAGTATGGGCCCGACAGGGTGAGGGAGATGGCTACACCTTC. It translates to CASSKVWARQGEGDGYTF.

As concerns this clonotype: The junction departs from germline at one end; a sequencing error may be responsible. The gene calls are TRBV7-2 and TRBJ2-3; the D call may be TRBD1 or TRBD2 (5 bases each). CDR1 is SGHTA and CDR2 is FQGNSA in the germline V gene. The CDR3 consists of 13 residues. DNA of the CDR3: TGTGCCAGCACCTTAGGGGCCCTCGGAGGGCAGTATTTT. Encoded protein: CASTLGALGGQYF.